This TCR beta chain was sequenced during a study of T cell clusters in autoimmune cytopenias. Overall study: TRB sequencing had a median approximately 50,000 reads and under 2,500 distinct clonotypes per sample. The study's findings and limits: Primary autoimmune cytopenia patients seemingly lacked the physiological T cell clusters found in healthy donors. A dominant lymphoma-associated repertoire apparently masked the cluster-lack signature in secondary cytopenia versus chronic lymphocytic leukemia.

Some 39,000 genome equivalents of blood DNA were amplified for TRB. On this clonotype itself: Its antigen remains unknown.

CDR1 is SEHNR and CDR2 is FQNEAQ in the germline V gene (reference sequence). CDR3 size: 13 residues. TRB rearrangements were amplified by touch-down multiplex PCR with mixed TRB-A/B primers. Each CDR3 protein gets one entry in TCRdb, which reprocessed the multiplex PCR reads and gives no DNA. The record lists about 920 distinct CDR3 sequences, of which the ten most abundant hold about 50%. The sample consisted of peripheral blood. V and J are TRBV7-9 and TRBJ1-6. This TCR derives from a human donor with an autoimmune cytopenia or autoimmune hepatitis (not recorded which). The CDR3 reads CASSLDDIPPLHF.